Listed here is a single TCR beta chain. This sample stems from a study of response to subunit inactivated influenza vaccine. Germline CDR1 SEHNR, CDR2 FQNEAQ (reference sequence). This CDR3 contains 14 residues. Trimming took off 1 base at V and 6 bases at J, with 12 bases between the two ends. TCRdb analysed the RT-PCR reads with MiXCR anew, one entry per CDR3 protein. Of about 180,000 distinct CDR3 sequences listed, around 9.2% are singletons. The chain combines TRBV7-9 with TRBJ1-1; D gene unclear. The specimen comprised non-naive T cells sorted from PBMCs, sampled on the day of vaccination. The TCR originated in a man over 45 who received an inactivated influenza vaccine. The CDR3 sequence is CASSLGADSAEAFF. Here the CDR3 DNA reads TGTGCCAGCAGCTTAGGGGCTGACTCCGCTGAAGCTTTCTTT. Supplemented by reference TRBV7-9 and TRBJ1-1, the full variable domain reads DTGVSQNPRHKITKRGQNVTFRCDPISEHNRLYWYRQTLGQGPEFLTYFQNEAQLEKSRLLSDRFSAERPKGSFSTLEIQRTEQGDSAMYLCASSLGADSAEAFFGQGTRLTVV.